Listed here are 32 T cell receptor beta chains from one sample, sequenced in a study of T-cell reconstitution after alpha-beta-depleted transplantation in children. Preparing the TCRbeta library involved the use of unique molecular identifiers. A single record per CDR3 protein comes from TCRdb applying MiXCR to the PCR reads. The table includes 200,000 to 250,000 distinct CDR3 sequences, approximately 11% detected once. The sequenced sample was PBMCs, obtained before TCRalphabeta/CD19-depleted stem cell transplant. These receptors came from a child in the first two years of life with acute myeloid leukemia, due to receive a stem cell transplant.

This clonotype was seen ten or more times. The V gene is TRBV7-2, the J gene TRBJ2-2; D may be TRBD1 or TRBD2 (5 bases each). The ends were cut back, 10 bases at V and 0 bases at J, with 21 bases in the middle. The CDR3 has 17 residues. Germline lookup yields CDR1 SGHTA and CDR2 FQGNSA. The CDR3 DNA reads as TGTGCCACCAAATTATCCCCCGGGACGGCGAACACCGGGGAGCTGTTTTTT. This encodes CATKLSPGTANTGELFF.

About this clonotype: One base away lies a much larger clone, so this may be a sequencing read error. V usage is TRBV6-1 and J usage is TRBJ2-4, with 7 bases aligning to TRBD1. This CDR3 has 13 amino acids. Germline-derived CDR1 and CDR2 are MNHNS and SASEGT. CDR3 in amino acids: CASRRQGRGIQHF. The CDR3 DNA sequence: TGTGCCAGCAGGCGACAGGGCCGGGGCATTCAGCACTTC.

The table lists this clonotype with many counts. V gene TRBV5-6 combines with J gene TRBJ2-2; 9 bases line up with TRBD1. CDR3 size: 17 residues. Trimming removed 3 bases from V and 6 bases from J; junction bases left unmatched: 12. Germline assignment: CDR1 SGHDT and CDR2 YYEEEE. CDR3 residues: CASSSPTPTGGSGELFF. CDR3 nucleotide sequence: TGTGCCAGCAGCTCCCCAACCCCGACAGGGGGATCCGGGGAGCTGTTTTTT.

The CDR3 DNA reads as TGTGCCAGCACAGTTAGGCACCCACAGGGATCGAATGAGCAGTTCTTC. It specifies CASTVRHPQGSNEQFF. The chain combines TRBV12-3 or TRBV12-4 with TRBJ2-1; D may be TRBD1 (6 bases). The CDR3 totals 16 residues. Trimming left V 7 bases short and J 7 bases short, with 23 bases between.

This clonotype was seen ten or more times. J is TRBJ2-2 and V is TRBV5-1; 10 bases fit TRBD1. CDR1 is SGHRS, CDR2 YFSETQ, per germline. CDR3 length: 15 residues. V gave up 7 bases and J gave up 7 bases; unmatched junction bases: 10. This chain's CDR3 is CASSPGQGKDGELFF. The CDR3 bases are TGCGCCAGCTCCCCGGGACAGGGGAAAGACGGGGAGCTGTTTTTT.

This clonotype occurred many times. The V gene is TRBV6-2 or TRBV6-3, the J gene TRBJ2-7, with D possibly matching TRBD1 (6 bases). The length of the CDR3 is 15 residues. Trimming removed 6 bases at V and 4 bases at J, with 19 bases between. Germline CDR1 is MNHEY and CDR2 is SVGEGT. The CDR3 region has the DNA TGTGCCAGCAGCCCCGATCCTCAGGGGAATTACGAGCAGTACTTC. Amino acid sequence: CASSPDPQGNYEQYF.

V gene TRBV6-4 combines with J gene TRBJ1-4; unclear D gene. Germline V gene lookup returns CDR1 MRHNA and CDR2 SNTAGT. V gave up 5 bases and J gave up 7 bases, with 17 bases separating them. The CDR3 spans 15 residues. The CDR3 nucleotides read TGTGCCAGCAGTCCCCCCGGGCTCGGCGGTGAAAAACTGTTTTTT. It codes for CASSPPGLGGEKLFF.

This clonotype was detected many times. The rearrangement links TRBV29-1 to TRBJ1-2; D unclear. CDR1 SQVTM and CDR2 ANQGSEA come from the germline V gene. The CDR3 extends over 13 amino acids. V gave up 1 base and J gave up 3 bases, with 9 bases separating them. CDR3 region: CSVEVSVDYGYTF. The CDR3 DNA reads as TGCAGCGTTGAAGTGTCGGTAGACTATGGCTACACCTTC.

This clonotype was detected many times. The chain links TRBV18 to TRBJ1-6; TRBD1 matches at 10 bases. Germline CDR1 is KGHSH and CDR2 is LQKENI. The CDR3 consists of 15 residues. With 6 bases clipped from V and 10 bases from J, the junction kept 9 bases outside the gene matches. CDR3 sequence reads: CASSQGQGFMSPLHF. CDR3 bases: TGTGCCAGCTCGCAGGGACAGGGGTTTATGTCACCCCTCCACTTT. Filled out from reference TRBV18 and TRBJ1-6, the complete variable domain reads NAGVMQNPRHLVRRRGQEARLRCSPMKGHSHVYWYRQLPEEGLKFMVYLQKENIIDESGMPKERFSAEFPKEGPSILRIQQVVRGDSAAYFCASSQGQGFMSPLHFGNGTRLTVT.

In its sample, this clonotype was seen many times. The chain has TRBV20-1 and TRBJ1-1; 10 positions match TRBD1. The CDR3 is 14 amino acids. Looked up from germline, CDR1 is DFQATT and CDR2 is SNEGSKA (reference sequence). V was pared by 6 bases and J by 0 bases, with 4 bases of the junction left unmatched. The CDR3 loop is CSARQGAMNTEAFF. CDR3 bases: TGCAGTGCGCGACAGGGGGCGATGAACACTGAAGCTTTCTTT.

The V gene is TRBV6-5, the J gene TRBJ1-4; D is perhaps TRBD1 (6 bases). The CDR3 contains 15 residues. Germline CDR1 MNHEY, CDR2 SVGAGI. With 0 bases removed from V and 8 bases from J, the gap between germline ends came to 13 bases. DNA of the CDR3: TGTGCCAGCAGTTACTCGCCACAGGGCGGCGAAAAACTGTTTTTT. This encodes CASSYSPQGGEKLFF.

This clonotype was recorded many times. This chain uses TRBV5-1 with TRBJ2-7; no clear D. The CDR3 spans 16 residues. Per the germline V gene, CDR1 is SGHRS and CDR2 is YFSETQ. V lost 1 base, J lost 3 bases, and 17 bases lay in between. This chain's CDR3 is CASSLPSGRRDYEQYF. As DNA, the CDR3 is TGCGCCAGCAGCTTGCCCTCGGGTAGAAGAGACTACGAGCAGTACTTC.

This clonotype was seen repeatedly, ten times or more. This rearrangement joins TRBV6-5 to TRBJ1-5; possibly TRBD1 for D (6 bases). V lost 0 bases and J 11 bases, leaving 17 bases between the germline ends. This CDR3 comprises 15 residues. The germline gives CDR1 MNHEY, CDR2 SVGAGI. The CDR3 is CASSYSKQGQWAQHF. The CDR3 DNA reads TGTGCCAGCAGTTACTCGAAACAGGGCCAATGGGCCCAGCATTTT.

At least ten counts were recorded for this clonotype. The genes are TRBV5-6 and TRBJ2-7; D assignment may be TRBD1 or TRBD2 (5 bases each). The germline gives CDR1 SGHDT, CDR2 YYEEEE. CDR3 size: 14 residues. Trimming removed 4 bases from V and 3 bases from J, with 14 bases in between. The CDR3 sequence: CASSPGTGGYEQYF. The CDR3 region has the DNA TGTGCCAGCAGCCCCGGGACCGGCGGCTACGAGCAGTACTTC. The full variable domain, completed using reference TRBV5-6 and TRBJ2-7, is DAGVTQSPTHLIKTRGQQVTLRCSPKSGHDTVSWYQQALGQGPQFIFQYYEEEERQRGNFPDRFSGHQFPNYSSELNVNALLLGDSALYLCASSPGTGGYEQYFGPGTRLTVT.

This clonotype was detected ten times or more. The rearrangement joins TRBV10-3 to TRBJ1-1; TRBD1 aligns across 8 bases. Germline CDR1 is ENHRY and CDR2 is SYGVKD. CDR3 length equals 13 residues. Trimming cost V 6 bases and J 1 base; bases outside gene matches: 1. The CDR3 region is CAIRGTGNTEAFF. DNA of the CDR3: TGTGCCATCAGGGGGACAGGGAACACTGAAGCTTTCTTT.

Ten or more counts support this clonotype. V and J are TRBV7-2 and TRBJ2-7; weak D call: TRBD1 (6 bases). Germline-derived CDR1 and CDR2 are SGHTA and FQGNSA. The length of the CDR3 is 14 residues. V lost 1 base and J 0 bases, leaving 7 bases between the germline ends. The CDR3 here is CASSLDRVSYEQYF. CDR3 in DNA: TGTGCCAGCAGCTTAGACAGGGTCTCCTACGAGCAGTACTTC.

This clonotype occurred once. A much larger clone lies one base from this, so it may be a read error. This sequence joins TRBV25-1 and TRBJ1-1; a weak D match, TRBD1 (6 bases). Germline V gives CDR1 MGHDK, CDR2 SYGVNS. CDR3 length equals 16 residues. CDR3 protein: CASSDRGHPVNTEASF. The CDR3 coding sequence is TGTGCCAGCAGTGATCGGGGACACCCGGTGAACACTGAAGCTTCCTTT.

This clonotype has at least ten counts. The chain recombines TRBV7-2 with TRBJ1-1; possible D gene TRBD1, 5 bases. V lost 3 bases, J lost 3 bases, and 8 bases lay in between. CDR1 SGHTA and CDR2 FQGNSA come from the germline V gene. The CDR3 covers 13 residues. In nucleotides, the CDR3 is TGTGCCAGCAGCTTCGACAGCTACACTGAAGCTTTCTTT. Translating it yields CASSFDSYTEAFF.

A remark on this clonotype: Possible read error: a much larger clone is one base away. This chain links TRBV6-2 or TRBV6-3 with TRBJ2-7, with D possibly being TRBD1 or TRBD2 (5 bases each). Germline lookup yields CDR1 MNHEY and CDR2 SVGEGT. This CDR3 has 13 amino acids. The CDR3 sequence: CANSRGLRYEQYF. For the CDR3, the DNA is TGTGCCAACAGTCGGGGCCTACGTTACGAGCAGTACTTC.

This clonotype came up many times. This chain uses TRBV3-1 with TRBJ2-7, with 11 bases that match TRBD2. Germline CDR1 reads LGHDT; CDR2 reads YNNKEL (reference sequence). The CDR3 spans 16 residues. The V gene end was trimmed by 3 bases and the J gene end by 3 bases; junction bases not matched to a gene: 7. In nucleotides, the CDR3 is TGTGCCAGCAGCCAGGGGCTAGCGGGGGGAATCTACGAGCAGTACTTC. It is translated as CASSQGLAGGIYEQYF.

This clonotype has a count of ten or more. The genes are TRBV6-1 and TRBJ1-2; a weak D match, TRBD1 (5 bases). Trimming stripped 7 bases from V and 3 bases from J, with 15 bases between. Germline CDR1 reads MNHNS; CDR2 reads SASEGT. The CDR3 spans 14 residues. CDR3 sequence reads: CASTGAGVDYGYTF. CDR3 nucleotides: TGTGCCAGCACCGGGGCGGGGGTCGACTATGGCTACACCTTC.

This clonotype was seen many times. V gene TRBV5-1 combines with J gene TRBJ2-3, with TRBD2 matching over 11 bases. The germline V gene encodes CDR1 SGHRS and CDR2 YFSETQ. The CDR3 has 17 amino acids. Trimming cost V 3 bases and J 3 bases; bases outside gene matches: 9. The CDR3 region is CASSSPTSGRITDTQYF. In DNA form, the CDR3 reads TGCGCCAGCAGCTCCCCAACTAGCGGGAGAATAACAGATACGCAGTATTTT.

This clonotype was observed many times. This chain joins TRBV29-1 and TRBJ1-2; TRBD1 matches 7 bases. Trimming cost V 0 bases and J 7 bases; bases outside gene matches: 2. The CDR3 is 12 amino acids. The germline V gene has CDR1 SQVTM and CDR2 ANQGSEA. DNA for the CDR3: TGCAGCGTTGAAGAAGCAGGGGGTGGCTACACCTTC. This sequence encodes CSVEEAGGGYTF.

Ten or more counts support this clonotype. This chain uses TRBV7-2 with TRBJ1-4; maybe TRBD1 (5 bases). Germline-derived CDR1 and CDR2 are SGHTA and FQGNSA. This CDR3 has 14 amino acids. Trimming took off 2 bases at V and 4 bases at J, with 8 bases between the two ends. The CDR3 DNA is TGTGCCAGCAGCTTAAGGAGGGGTAATGAAAAACTGTTTTTT. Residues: CASSLRRGNEKLFF.

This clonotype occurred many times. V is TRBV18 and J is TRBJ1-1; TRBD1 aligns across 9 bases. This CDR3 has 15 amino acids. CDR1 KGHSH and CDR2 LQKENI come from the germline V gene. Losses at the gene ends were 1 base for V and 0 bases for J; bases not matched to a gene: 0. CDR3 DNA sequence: TGTGCCAGCTCACCACGACAGGGGGTGAACACTGAAGCTTTCTTT. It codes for CASSPRQGVNTEAFF.

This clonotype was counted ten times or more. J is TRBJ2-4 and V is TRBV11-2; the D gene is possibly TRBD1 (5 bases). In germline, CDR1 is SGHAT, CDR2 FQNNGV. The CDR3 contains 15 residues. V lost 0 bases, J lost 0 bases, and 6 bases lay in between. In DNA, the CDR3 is TGTGCCAGCAGCTTAGAAGGGGTAGCCAAAAACATTCAGTACTTC. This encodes CASSLEGVAKNIQYF.

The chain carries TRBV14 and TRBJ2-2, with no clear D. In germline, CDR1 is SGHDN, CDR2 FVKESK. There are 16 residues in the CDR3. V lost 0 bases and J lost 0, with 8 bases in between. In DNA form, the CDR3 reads TGTGCCAGCAGCCAAGACGTCCCCGCGAACACCGGGGAGCTGTTTTTT. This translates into CASSQDVPANTGELFF.

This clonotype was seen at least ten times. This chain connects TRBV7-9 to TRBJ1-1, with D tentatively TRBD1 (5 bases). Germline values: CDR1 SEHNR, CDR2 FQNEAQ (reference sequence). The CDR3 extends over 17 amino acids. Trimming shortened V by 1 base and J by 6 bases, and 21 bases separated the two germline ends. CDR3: CASSLGFGVEGRPEAFF. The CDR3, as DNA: TGTGCCAGCAGCTTAGGTTTTGGTGTTGAGGGACGCCCTGAAGCTTTCTTT.

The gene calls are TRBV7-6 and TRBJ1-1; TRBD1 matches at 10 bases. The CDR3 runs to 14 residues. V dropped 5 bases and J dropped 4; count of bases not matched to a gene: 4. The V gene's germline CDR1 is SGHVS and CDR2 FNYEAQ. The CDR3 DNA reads TGTGCCAGCAGCAAGACAGGGGGCGGCACTGAAGCTTTCTTT. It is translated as CASSKTGGGTEAFF.

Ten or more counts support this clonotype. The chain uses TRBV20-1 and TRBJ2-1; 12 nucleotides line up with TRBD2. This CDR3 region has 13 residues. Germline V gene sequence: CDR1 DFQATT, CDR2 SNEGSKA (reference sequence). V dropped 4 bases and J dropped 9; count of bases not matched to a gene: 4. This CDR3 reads CSATSGRAGEQFF. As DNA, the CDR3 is TGCAGTGCTACTAGCGGGAGGGCCGGTGAGCAGTTCTTC.

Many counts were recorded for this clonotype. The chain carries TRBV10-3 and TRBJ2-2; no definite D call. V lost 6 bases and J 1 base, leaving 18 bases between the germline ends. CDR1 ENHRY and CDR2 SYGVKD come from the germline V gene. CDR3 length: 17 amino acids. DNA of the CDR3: TGTGCCATCAGGGAAGGAGATGGTAGAGGGAACACCGGGGAGCTGTTTTTT. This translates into CAIREGDGRGNTGELFF.

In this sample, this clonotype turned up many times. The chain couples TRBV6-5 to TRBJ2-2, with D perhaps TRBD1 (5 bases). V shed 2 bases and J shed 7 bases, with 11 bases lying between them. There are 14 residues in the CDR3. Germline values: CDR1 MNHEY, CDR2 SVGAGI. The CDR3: CASSYGQGIGELFF. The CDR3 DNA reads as TGTGCCAGCAGTTACGGGCAGGGTATCGGGGAGCTGTTTTTT.